This TCR beta chain was identified in a study of cytomegalovirus exposure and HLA in healthy donors. Data came from immunoSEQ multiplex PCR; TCRdb stores just in-frame clones and leaves some out. The sample lists under 150,000 clones; around 84% were seen once. There are 12 residues in the CDR3. Germline CDR1 is MRHNA and CDR2 is SNTAGT. The V gene lost 10 bases and the J gene lost 8 bases, with 17 bases spanning the gap. The V gene is TRBV6-4, the J gene TRBJ1-2; no definite D call. The TCR sequence derives from a man aged 18 to 30 in good health and CMV-seropositive. Sequenced input: PBMCs. The chain's CDR3 is CATRTGMGGYTF. For the CDR3, the DNA is TGTGCCACCAGGACCGGGATGGGGGGCTACACCTTC.